This T cell receptor beta chain was profiled in a study of blood T cell repertoires in COVID-19. About the research overall: Samples representing acute and convalescent COVID-19 were sourced from the United States, Italy and Spain.

The CDR3 runs 14 residues. The V gene lost 0 bases and the J gene lost 8 bases, with 11 bases spanning the gap. In germline, CDR1 is SGHRS, CDR2 YFSETQ. The assay was immunoSEQ multiplex PCR, and TCRdb's table has in-frame clones only and misses some. Found here are about 210,000 clones, about 88% of them singletons; the top ten hold around 4.8%. This TCR came from a woman in her thirties or forties with acute or convalescent COVID-19. V usage is TRBV5-1 and J usage is TRBJ1-4; D possibly corresponds to TRBD1 (5 bases). The sequenced sample consisted of peripheral blood. The CDR3 loop reads CASSLGREAEKLFF. The CDR3 bases are TGCGCCAGCAGCTTGGGCAGGGAGGCGGAAAAACTGTTTTTT.